Listed here are 29 T cell receptor beta chains from one sample, sequenced in a study of T-cell reconstitution after alpha-beta-depleted transplantation in children (dated by TCRdb to about 2016). Receptor libraries were prepared by PCR. The sequencing machine was an Illumina HiSeq 2500. TCR libraries were prepared with molecular barcoding, using unique molecular identifiers to normalize TCRbeta repertoire quantification. TCRdb's own reprocessing of the public reads used fastp at Q25 and MiXCR and kept productive beta chains. CDR3 protein sequences are deduplicated, and each keeps its most common genes and DNA. The sample table records some 550,000 distinct CDR3 sequences; approximately 22% of these occur just once. Around 14% of the sample is held by the ten biggest clonotypes. The sample's treatment or condition label, in plain terms: allogeneic hematopoietic cell transplantation with graft depleted of TCRalphabeta T cells and CD19 B cells.

This specimen was PBMCs, mostly from graft donor cells, taken 360 days after TCRalphabeta/CD19-depleted stem cell transplant. The receptor source for this set is a boy younger than two who had a stem cell transplant for acute myeloid leukemia, so the T cells may come from the graft donor.

This clonotype has a handful of counts. This rearrangement joins TRBV6-1 to TRBJ2-3, with D possibly matching TRBD2 (6 bases). Trimming cost V 3 bases and J 5 bases, with 15 bases left between them. The CDR3 extends over 15 amino acids. Germline-derived CDR1 and CDR2 are MNHNS and SASEGT. CDR3 protein: CASSDGGPRGDTQYF. The CDR3 DNA follows: TGTGCCAGCAGTGACGGGGGACCCCGGGGAGATACGCAGTATTTT.

This clonotype was picked up a small number of times. The rearrangement joins TRBV29-1 to TRBJ2-5, with 7 bases aligning to TRBD2. Per the germline V gene, CDR1 is SQVTM and CDR2 is ANQGSEA. The CDR3 is 13 residues long. The trim removed 4 bases at V and 1 base at J, leaving 3 bases unmatched. The CDR3 region is CSVAGLTQETQYF. The DNA for the CDR3 is TGCAGCGTTGCGGGACTAACCCAAGAGACCCAGTACTTC.

This clonotype occurred a few times. This chain joins TRBV4-1 and TRBJ2-1; 7 bases match TRBD2. V gave up 3 bases and J gave up 1 base; unmatched junction bases: 9. Germline V gives CDR1 MGHRA, CDR2 YSYEKL. The CDR3 extends over 17 amino acids. The CDR3 protein is CASSQARGSRSYNEQFF. CDR3 nucleotide sequence: TGCGCCAGCAGCCAGGCGCGGGGGAGTCGTTCCTACAATGAGCAGTTCTTC.

This clonotype was detected a few times. One end of the junction does not line up with germline, which may come from a read error. The rearrangement links TRBV2 to TRBJ2-7, with D unclear. The CDR3 contains 12 residues. CDR1 and CDR2 from the germline V gene are SNHLY and FYNNEI. CDR3 sequence: CASSPRIGATDF. CDR3 DNA: TGTGCCAGCAGTCCAAGGATAGGAGCCACGGACTTC.

This clonotype was seen many times. The rearrangement joins TRBV29-1 to TRBJ1-1; D may be TRBD1 (5 bases). Germline V gives CDR1 SQVTM, CDR2 ANQGSEA. This CDR3 has 14 amino acids. The V and J ends lost 7 bases and 7 bases respectively, with 22 bases between them. The CDR3 bases are TGCAGCGCGAAGGAGAGAGGGGCGGACAATGAAGCTTTCTTT. Translating gives CSAKERGADNEAFF.

This clonotype has ten or more counts. The chain employs TRBV20-1 and TRBJ2-3, with D possibly TRBD2 on 6 matching bases. The CDR3 runs 15 residues. Trimming removed 5 bases from V and 0 bases from J, with 15 bases in between. The V gene's germline CDR1 is DFQATT and CDR2 SNEGSKA (reference sequence). The CDR3 DNA is TGCAGTGCTCGTCCCCGGGGACTCAGCACAGATACGCAGTATTTT. Translated, it gives CSARPRGLSTDTQYF.

The chain uses TRBV11-2 and TRBJ2-2; 8 bases map to TRBD1. V lost 4 bases to trimming and J lost 3 bases; unmatched junction nucleotides: 13. Germline V gene lookup returns CDR1 SGHAT and CDR2 FQNNGV. The CDR3 totals 18 residues. The CDR3 is CASSSSRERDRHTGELFF. For the CDR3, the DNA is TGTGCCAGCAGCTCCAGCCGAGAAAGGGACAGGCACACCGGGGAGCTGTTTTTT. Drawing the rest from reference TRBV11-2 and TRBJ2-2, the complete variable domain is EAGVAQSPRYKIIEKRQSVAFWCNPISGHATLYWYQQILGQGPKLLIQFQNNGVVDDSQLPKDRFSAERLKGVDSTLKIQPAKLEDSAVYLCASSSSRERDRHTGELFFGEGSRLTVL.

This clonotype was counted a few times. The chain couples TRBV27 to TRBJ2-5; 7 bases agree with TRBD2. The CDR3 length is 16 residues. After removal of 2 bases from V and 4 bases from J, the junction contained 10 bases not matched to a gene. Germline V gene sequence: CDR1 MNHEY, CDR2 SMNVEV (reference sequence). The DNA of the CDR3 is TGTGCCAGCAGTTTAGCGGCACCGGGACTACGAGAGACCCAGTACTTC. It yields the protein CASSLAAPGLRETQYF.

V usage is TRBV4-3 and J usage is TRBJ1-2; D may be TRBD1 (6 bases). The CDR3 totals 15 residues. Germline CDR1 reads LGHNA; CDR2 reads YSLEER. Trimming pared 0 bases from V and 4 bases from J, leaving 12 bases between. The CDR3 sequence: CASSQDRNRVYGYTF. DNA of the CDR3: TGCGCCAGCAGCCAAGATCGGAACAGGGTCTATGGCTACACCTTC.

This clonotype was seen ten or more times. CDR3: CASSVRQETQYF. The CDR3 nucleotides read TGTGCCAGCAGTGTTCGCCAAGAGACCCAGTACTTC. The chain couples TRBV2 to TRBJ2-5; D is unresolved. CDR1 is SNHLY, CDR2 FYNNEI, per germline. The CDR3 has 12 amino acids. The V end lost 4 bases, the J end lost 1 base, and 4 bases lay between the germline ends.

This clonotype occurred a few times. The genes are TRBV12-3 or TRBV12-4 and TRBJ2-1, with D maybe TRBD2 (6 bases). The CDR3 is 18 residues long. Trimming shortened V by 8 bases and J by 8 bases, and 31 bases separated the two germline ends. CDR3: CASRLSEGIGRWGDEQFF. The CDR3 nucleotides are TGTGCCAGCCGCCTCTCGGAGGGCATAGGACGTTGGGGGGATGAGCAGTTCTTC.

The CDR3 nucleotides read TGTGCCAGCAGGGGGGGCGGAGAGACCCAGTACTTC. It encodes CASRGGGETQYF. The rearrangement links TRBV27 to TRBJ2-5, with D perhaps matching TRBD1 or TRBD2 (6 bases each). This CDR3 contains 12 residues. The V gene lost 6 bases and the J gene lost 4 bases, with 9 bases spanning the gap. Germline V lookup: CDR1 MNHEY, CDR2 SMNVEV (reference sequence).

The rearrangement joins TRBV5-1 to TRBJ2-5, with TRBD1 matching 7 bases. The V segment lost 4 bases and the J segment 4 bases; nucleotides outside the gene matches: 7. In germline, CDR1 is SGHRS, CDR2 YFSETQ. The CDR3 runs to 14 residues. CDR3 sequence reads: CASSVRDSRETQYF. CDR3 DNA: TGCGCCAGCAGCGTCCGGGACAGCCGAGAGACCCAGTACTTC.

This clonotype has only a few counts. The chain uses TRBV4-3 and TRBJ2-7, with D perhaps TRBD1 (5 bases). This CDR3 spans 16 amino acids. Between the trimmed V and J ends, which lost 6 bases and 2 bases, there was a span of 20 bases. Germline V gene lookup returns CDR1 LGHNA and CDR2 YSLEER. Here the CDR3 reads CASSRAQGGGAYEQYF. DNA of the CDR3: TGCGCCAGCAGTCGAGCCCAGGGCGGTGGGGCCTACGAGCAGTACTTC.

This clonotype was observed a few times. This rearrangement joins TRBV9 to TRBJ2-7; 9 bases map to TRBD1. V lost 3 bases and J lost 4; bases outside the gene matches: 8. The CDR3 length is 15 residues. The germline V gene has CDR1 SGDLS and CDR2 YYNGEE. As DNA, the CDR3 is TGTGCCAGCAGCGCAGGGGACAGGGACGAATACGAGCAGTACTTC. It codes for CASSAGDRDEYEQYF.

V and J are TRBV12-3 or TRBV12-4 and TRBJ1-2, with TRBD1 as a possible D gene (5 bases). The CDR3 loop spans 14 amino acids. V was shortened by 5 bases and J by 3 bases, with 13 bases between the two germline ends. The CDR3 nucleotides read TGTGCCAGCAGTCCCCGGGGCCTACACTATGGCTACACCTTC. Translating gives CASSPRGLHYGYTF.

This clonotype was found many times. The chain combines TRBV11-2 with TRBJ2-5; D remains unclear. Trimming removed 2 bases from V and 0 bases from J, with 7 bases in between. CDR3 size: 14 residues. Germline CDR1 reads SGHAT; CDR2 reads FQNNGV. In DNA, the CDR3 is TGTGCCAGCAGCTTATCATACAACCAAGAGACCCAGTACTTC. Its protein product is CASSLSYNQETQYF.

This clonotype appeared a few times. The rearrangement uses TRBV20-1 and TRBJ2-1; 14 bases are shared with TRBD2. J lost 8 bases, V lost 6 bases, and 9 bases had no gene match. Germline values: CDR1 DFQATT, CDR2 SNEGSKA (reference sequence). The CDR3 extends over 15 amino acids. The chain's CDR3 is CSASPGTSGGDEQFF. CDR3 bases: TGCAGTGCCTCCCCCGGGACTAGCGGGGGTGATGAGCAGTTCTTC.

The chain combines TRBV18 with TRBJ2-1, with TRBD1 matching over 7 bases. CDR1 KGHSH and CDR2 LQKENI come from the germline V gene. V was clipped by 6 bases and J by 2 bases; unmatched bases: 1. This CDR3 is 13 amino acids long. CDR3 sequence: CASSGQPYNEQFF. CDR3 coding DNA: TGTGCCAGCTCGGGACAGCCCTACAATGAGCAGTTCTTC.

The chain is built from TRBV6-1 and TRBJ1-4, with TRBD1 matching 9 bases. This CDR3 spans 17 amino acids. Germline V gene sequence: CDR1 MNHNS, CDR2 SASEGT. J lost 13 bases, V lost 8 bases, and 23 bases had no gene match. CDR3 nucleotides: TGTGCCAGCGTGGGAGTATCCGGACAGGGGCCGCTGAATCCACTGTTTTTT. It yields the protein CASVGVSGQGPLNPLFF.

The chain has TRBV28 and TRBJ2-2; D is undetermined. Trimming cost V 6 bases and J 4 bases, with 12 bases left between them. There are 14 residues in the CDR3. Germline-derived CDR1 and CDR2 are MDHEN and SYDVKM. CDR3 residues: CASSFLIGTGELFF. CDR3 bases: TGTGCCAGCAGCTTTCTTATTGGCACCGGGGAGCTGTTTTTT.

This clonotype was detected many times. This chain uses TRBV4-3 with TRBJ1-6; no clear D. The CDR3 consists of 16 residues. The V gene lost 0 bases and the J gene lost 8 bases, with 14 bases spanning the gap. Germline CDR1 and CDR2: LGHNA and YSLEER. The CDR3 region has the DNA TGCGCCAGCAGCCAAGATAGGAGACATAAAGATTCACCCCTCCACTTT. Translated: CASSQDRRHKDSPLHF.

The sample holds many counts of this clonotype. The chain uses TRBV24-1 and TRBJ2-1; D remains ambiguous. The length of the CDR3 is 13 residues. Trimming removed 9 bases from V and 0 bases from J, with 8 bases in between. In germline, CDR1 is KGHDR, CDR2 SFDVKD. DNA for the CDR3: TGTGCCACCCCCTCGGGCTCCTACAATGAGCAGTTCTTC. Protein product: CATPSGSYNEQFF.

J is TRBJ1-4 and V is TRBV12-3 or TRBV12-4; 11 nucleotides agree with TRBD1. Germline trimming cut 5 bases from V and 5 bases from J; bases unmatched to any gene: 10. The CDR3 sequence is 17 residues long. CDR3 amino acids: CASSDTPGQGVNEKLFF. As DNA, the CDR3 is TGTGCCAGCAGTGACACGCCGGGACAGGGGGTGAATGAAAAACTGTTTTTT.

The table lists this clonotype with many counts. This chain joins TRBV20-1 and TRBJ2-3; 8 bases are shared with TRBD1. Trimming took 2 bases from V and 2 from J; bases not matched to a gene: 3. Per the germline V gene, CDR1 is DFQATT and CDR2 is SNEGSKA (reference sequence). CDR3 size: 14 residues. The CDR3 spells CSARYRGSTDTQYF. The CDR3 bases are TGCAGTGCTAGATACAGGGGGTCCACAGATACGCAGTATTTT.

This chain uses TRBV30 with TRBJ2-1; D is unresolved. Germline values: CDR1 GTSNPN, CDR2 SVGIG (reference sequence). CDR3 size: 13 residues. V was trimmed by 3 bases and J by 4 bases, leaving 10 bases between them. The CDR3 sequence: CAWSLLGYNEQFF. Here the CDR3 DNA reads TGTGCCTGGAGCCTATTGGGATACAATGAGCAGTTCTTC.

This clonotype was counted at least ten times. The gene calls are TRBV6-5 and TRBJ2-2; 11 bases map to TRBD2. V trimming: 8 bases; J trimming: 5 bases; junction bases outside the gene matches: 13. Germline values: CDR1 MNHEY, CDR2 SVGAGI. The CDR3 length is 17 residues. The DNA of the CDR3 is TGTGCCAGCGGTACTAGCGGGGGTTTCCGTGGGACCGGGGAGCTGTTTTTT. This translates into CASGTSGGFRGTGELFF.

This chain uses TRBV20-1 with TRBJ2-3; D is unclear. The CDR3 totals 12 residues. The V end lost 7 bases, the J end lost 3 bases, and 11 bases lay between the germline ends. Germline CDR1 and CDR2: DFQATT and SNEGSKA (reference sequence). The CDR3 loop is CSVRTITDTQYF. CDR3 bases: TGCAGTGTTAGGACCATTACAGATACGCAGTATTTT.

The chain employs TRBV12-3 or TRBV12-4 and TRBJ1-1; D gene uncertain. Trimming cost V 8 bases and J 2 bases, with 18 bases left between them. CDR3 length: 15 amino acids. This chain's CDR3 is CASRPSNRANTEAFF. The CDR3 DNA follows: TGTGCCAGCCGCCCGAGCAATAGAGCCAACACTGAAGCTTTCTTT.